These 6 T cell receptor beta chains were all obtained from the same sample, sequenced in a study of beta chain features in type 1 diabetes. What was sequenced were expressed TCRB transcripts, since all of the isolated RNA had been reverse transcribed. Some clones are missing from TCRdb's copy, which holds only in-frame ones; the method was immunoSEQ multiplex PCR. The data contain 970,000 or so clones, about a sixth of them seen just once; the ten biggest clones take up around 0.02%. The sequencing sample was made of naive CD4+ T cells from blood. Receptor source: a young woman in good health.

This clone has just a few counts. DNA of the CDR3: TGTGCCAGCAGGACCCAAGAGACCCAGTACTTC. The encoded protein is CASRTQETQYF. This chain links TRBV7-3 with TRBJ2-5; D unresolved. Germline V gene sequence: CDR1 SGHTA, CDR2 FQGTGA. Trimming cost V 6 bases and J 1 base, with 3 bases left between them. The CDR3 sequence is 11 residues long.

The J gene is TRBJ2-2, the V gene TRBV7-2; weak D call: TRBD1 (5 bases). The V gene lost 10 bases and the J gene lost 1 base, with 10 bases spanning the gap. This CDR3 has 13 residues. Per the germline V gene, CDR1 is SGHTA and CDR2 is FQGNSA. The DNA of the CDR3 is TGTGCCACCACAAGGGGGAACACCGGGGAGCTGTTTTTT. It translates to CATTRGNTGELFF.

This chain links TRBV25-1 with TRBJ1-2, with 7 bases identical to TRBD1. J lost 6 bases, V lost 6 bases, and 10 bases had no gene match. The CDR3 has 14 residues. Per germline, CDR1 MGHDK and CDR2 SYGVNS. DNA of the CDR3: TGTGCCAGCAGCTTCCTCGGACAGGCGGATGGCTACACCTTC. Protein sequence: CASSFLGQADGYTF.

The chain uses TRBV19 and TRBJ2-5, with TRBD2 matching 8 bases. CDR3 size: 14 residues. V dropped 7 bases and J dropped 0; count of bases not matched to a gene: 4. Germline-derived CDR1 and CDR2 are LNHDA and SQIVND (reference sequence). CDR3 region: CASNGGRNQETQYF. DNA for the CDR3: TGTGCCAGTAACGGCGGGAGGAACCAAGAGACCCAGTACTTC. Full variable domain (remainder filled in from reference TRBV19 and TRBJ2-5): DGGITQSPKYLFRKEGQNVTLSCEQNLNHDAMYWYRQDPGQGLRLIYYSQIVNDFQKGDIAEGYSVSREKKESFPLTVTSAQKNPTAFYLCASNGGRNQETQYFGPGTRLLVL.

This clone occurred a few times. The V gene is TRBV28, the J gene TRBJ2-1, with D possibly being TRBD2 (6 bases). This CDR3 is built from 15 residues. Between the trimmed V and J ends, which lost 6 bases and 9 bases, there was a span of 21 bases. Germline V gene lookup returns CDR1 MDHEN and CDR2 SYDVKM. CDR3 coding DNA: TGTGCCAGCAGCCAACCGGGACTTTTTAGCGGTGAGCAGTTCTTC. It codes for CASSQPGLFSGEQFF.

This chain uses TRBV5-4 with TRBJ1-5; the D is unclear. The length of the CDR3 is 14 residues. V lost 0 bases and J 5 bases, leaving 9 bases between the germline ends. CDR1 SGHNT and CDR2 YYREEE come from the germline V gene (reference sequence). This CDR3 is CASSLAGGDQPQHF. The CDR3 DNA follows: TGTGCCAGCAGCTTGGCCGGCGGGGATCAGCCCCAGCATTTT.